These 21 T cell receptor beta chains originate from one sample sequenced in a study of T cell repertoires in cytomegalovirus infection. MiXCR, applied by TCRdb to the reads, yields one record per CDR3 protein. The table has 900,000 to 950,000 distinct CDR3 sequences, approximately 33% seen once. Which antigens these TCRs recognize remains unknown. Sequencing used cultured CD8+ T cells from PBMCs, obtained from culture after CMV antigen stimulation. Receptors were obtained from a human donor in good health (CMV status not recorded). Some clones in this sample may be carry-over from other donors' samples.

The chain combines TRBV4-1 with TRBJ2-2; no clear D gene. V lost 0 bases, J lost 3 bases, and 8 bases lay in between. Per germline, CDR1 MGHRA and CDR2 YSYEKL. The CDR3 totals 15 residues. The CDR3 loop is CASSQEERYTGELFF. The CDR3 region has the DNA TGCGCCAGCAGCCAAGAAGAGCGTTACACCGGGGAGCTGTTTTTT.

The chain carries TRBV13 and TRBJ2-3; TRBD2 agrees at 13 bases. With 4 bases clipped from V and 0 bases from J, the junction kept 13 bases outside the gene matches. The CDR3 has 20 amino acids. Germline lookup yields CDR1 PRHDT and CDR2 FYEKMQ (reference sequence). This CDR3 reads CASSSPSGTSGKTSTDTQYF. In DNA, the CDR3 is TGTGCCAGCAGCTCACCTTCCGGGACTAGCGGGAAAACTAGCACAGATACGCAGTATTTT.

This clonotype has just a few counts. This rearrangement joins TRBV4-1 to TRBJ2-1; D is uncertain. V lost 1 base, J lost 4 bases, and 5 bases lay in between. CDR1 MGHRA and CDR2 YSYEKL come from the germline V gene. The CDR3 spans 13 residues. The CDR3 region has the DNA TGCGCCAGCAGCCAAGCGACATACAATGAGCAGTTCTTC. This sequence encodes CASSQATYNEQFF.

This chain links TRBV20-1 with TRBJ2-5, with 14 bases fitting TRBD2. In germline, CDR1 is DFQATT, CDR2 SNEGSKA (reference sequence). V shed 5 bases and J 0 bases; nucleotides not matched to a gene: 5. CDR3 length: 16 amino acids. The CDR3 loop is CSARRLAGGYQETQYF. The CDR3 DNA reads as TGCAGTGCTCGTAGACTAGCGGGGGGGTACCAAGAGACCCAGTACTTC.

In its sample, this clonotype was seen a few times. As DNA, the CDR3 is TGTGCCAGCAGTTACTCGATACTAGCGGGGGGACGCACAGATACGCAGTATTTT. This encodes CASSYSILAGGRTDTQYF. This chain uses TRBV6-5 with TRBJ2-3, with TRBD2 matching 12 bases. Germline CDR1 and CDR2: MNHEY and SVGAGI. The CDR3 consists of 18 residues. J was trimmed by 1 base and V by 0 bases; bases with no gene match: 5.

The genes are TRBV20-1 and TRBJ1-1; D possibly corresponds to TRBD1 (5 bases). The CDR3 has 12 amino acids. Germline values: CDR1 DFQATT, CDR2 SNEGSKA (reference sequence). V was clipped by 3 bases and J by 4 bases, with 9 bases between them. The CDR3: CSARMGTTEAFF. The CDR3, as DNA: TGCAGTGCTAGGATGGGGACCACTGAAGCTTTCTTT.

The rearrangement links TRBV7-9 to TRBJ2-1, with 11 bases aligning to TRBD2. CDR1 and CDR2 (germline): SEHNR, FQNEAQ (reference sequence). J lost 9 bases, V lost 8 bases, and 6 bases had no gene match. This CDR3 spans 13 amino acids. The CDR3 coding sequence is TGTGCCAGCTCTAGCGGGGGGCCGGTTGAGCAGTTCTTC. Protein product: CASSSGGPVEQFF.

Points on this clonotype: Germline and junction disagree at one end, which may indicate a read error. This chain connects TRBV4-2 to TRBJ1-6, with unresolved D. The germline CDR1 and CDR2 sequences are LGHNA and YNFKEQ. The CDR3 covers 13 residues. CDR3 bases: TGTGCCAGCAGCCAATTACATAATTCACCCCTCAACTTT. This translates into CASSQLHNSPLNF.

This clonotype was found once. CDR3 region: CASSPGLTTEAFF. CDR3 in DNA: TGTGCCAGCAGTCCTGGGCTGACCACTGAAGCTTTCTTT. The chain is built from TRBV6-5 and TRBJ1-1, with D unclear. Germline CDR1 reads MNHEY; CDR2 reads SVGAGI. V lost 5 bases to trimming and J lost 4 bases, with 11 bases between them. The CDR3 is 13 residues long.

A word on this clonotype: One end of the junction is discordant with germline, which a read error may explain. This chain uses TRBV7-6 with TRBJ2-5; unclear D gene. This CDR3 spans 13 amino acids. Germline values: CDR1 SGHVS, CDR2 FNYEAQ. Here the CDR3 DNA reads TGTGCTAGCAGCTTAACCCCCGGAGAGACCCAGTACTTC. This sequence encodes CASSLTPGETQYF.

This chain joins TRBV7-9 and TRBJ1-1; unclear D gene. This CDR3 has 14 amino acids. Looked up from germline, CDR1 is SEHNR and CDR2 is FQNEAQ (reference sequence). Trimming cost V 5 bases and J 0 bases, with 10 bases left between them. Here the CDR3 DNA reads TGTGCCAGCAGCGGACCTGTGGTGAACACTGAAGCTTTCTTT. Translating gives CASSGPVVNTEAFF.

The sample holds a few counts of this clonotype. The chain recombines TRBV6-6 with TRBJ2-3, with D possibly matching TRBD1 (6 bases). Trimming removed 2 bases at V and 2 bases at J, with 11 bases between. Germline V lookup: CDR1 MNHNY, CDR2 SVGAGI (reference sequence). This CDR3 is built from 15 residues. The CDR3 here is CASSYTGSHTDTQYF. CDR3 sequence (DNA): TGTGCCAGCAGTTACACAGGGTCACACACAGATACGCAGTATTTT.

V and J are TRBV27 and TRBJ2-7; TRBD1 is a possible D gene (6 bases). CDR3 length equals 13 residues. The germline V gene has CDR1 MNHEY and CDR2 SMNVEV (reference sequence). Trimming left V 2 bases short and J 5 bases short, with 10 bases between. The CDR3 DNA reads TGTGCCAGCAGTTTACACAGGGAAGACGAGCAGTACTTC. This codes for CASSLHREDEQYF.

In this sample, this clonotype turned up many times. This chain joins TRBV27 and TRBJ2-7, with D unresolved. The CDR3 is made up of 13 amino acids. V was clipped by 3 bases and J by 2 bases, with 8 bases between them. Germline CDR1 MNHEY, CDR2 SMNVEV (reference sequence). The CDR3 DNA reads TGTGCCAGCAGTTTTGACGGACCCTACGAGCAGTACTTC. Translated: CASSFDGPYEQYF.

The CDR3 spells CASSYRTPYNEQFF. CDR3 in DNA: TGTGCCAGTAGTTATAGGACCCCCTACAATGAGCAGTTCTTC. The rearrangement joins TRBV19 to TRBJ2-1; D is unresolved. Between the trimmed V and J ends, which lost 5 bases and 2 bases, there was a span of 10 bases. In germline, CDR1 is LNHDA, CDR2 SQIVND (reference sequence). The CDR3 consists of 14 residues.

As for this clonotype: A much larger clone is a single base away; this may be a read error. The V and J genes are TRBV7-8 and TRBJ1-4; no clear D. This CDR3 is 16 amino acids long. Germline CDR1 reads SGHVS; CDR2 reads FQNEAQ. Here the CDR3 reads CVSSLVGHATNEKLFF. The CDR3 bases are TGTGTCAGCAGCCTGGTCGGGCATGCAACTAATGAAAAACTGTTTTTT. The full variable domain, in which reference TRBV7-8 and TRBJ1-4 provide the parts outside the CDR3, is GAGVSQSPRYKVAKRGQDVALRCDPISGHVSLFWYQQALGQGPEFLTYFQNEAQLDKSGLPSDRFFAERPEGSVSTLKIQRTQQEDSAVYLCVSSLVGHATNEKLFFGSGTQLSVL.

V gene TRBV27 combines with J gene TRBJ2-5; 9 nucleotides align to TRBD2. This CDR3 has 17 amino acids. The germline gives CDR1 MNHEY, CDR2 SMNVEV (reference sequence). Trimming at V came to 2 bases and at J to 3 bases, leaving 10 bases not matched to a gene. The CDR3 DNA reads TGTGCCAGCAGTTTAAATGTTGGGCGGGGGGGCAAAGAGACCCAGTACTTC. Translating gives CASSLNVGRGGKETQYF.

A few counts support this clonotype. The chain is built from TRBV12-3 or TRBV12-4 and TRBJ1-5; D is uncertain. CDR3 size: 15 residues. The ends were cut back, 0 bases at V and 4 bases at J, with 10 bases in the middle. The CDR3 loop is CASSLARTGNQPQHF. In DNA form, the CDR3 reads TGTGCCAGCAGTTTAGCCCGGACGGGGAATCAGCCCCAGCATTTT.

This clonotype came up a few times. This chain links TRBV7-6 with TRBJ2-3; the D gene is possibly TRBD1 (7 bases). Germline-derived CDR1 and CDR2 are SGHVS and FNYEAQ. The CDR3 length is 15 residues. The V gene lost 5 bases and the J gene lost 2 bases, with 14 bases spanning the gap. The CDR3 region is CASSAGQTSTDTQYF. For the CDR3, the DNA is TGTGCCAGCAGCGCGGGACAGACTTCCACAGATACGCAGTATTTT.

The table lists this clonotype with a few counts. The gene calls are TRBV28 and TRBJ1-1, with 7 bases fitting TRBD1. CDR1 MDHEN and CDR2 SYDVKM come from the germline V gene. The CDR3 totals 15 residues. With V trimmed by 3 bases and J by 0 bases, 4 bases remained unmatched. CDR3 residues: CASSFMGQMNTEAFF. The CDR3 bases are TGTGCCAGCAGTTTCATGGGACAGATGAACACTGAAGCTTTCTTT.

The chain recombines TRBV7-9 with TRBJ2-3; D is perhaps TRBD1 or TRBD2 (5 bases each). Trimming pared 3 bases from V and 9 bases from J, leaving 13 bases between. Germline V gene lookup returns CDR1 SEHNR and CDR2 FQNEAQ (reference sequence). The CDR3 is 13 amino acids. CDR3 residues: CASSFPGPNTQYF. The CDR3, as DNA: TGTGCCAGCAGCTTCCCGGGGCCAAACACGCAGTATTTT.